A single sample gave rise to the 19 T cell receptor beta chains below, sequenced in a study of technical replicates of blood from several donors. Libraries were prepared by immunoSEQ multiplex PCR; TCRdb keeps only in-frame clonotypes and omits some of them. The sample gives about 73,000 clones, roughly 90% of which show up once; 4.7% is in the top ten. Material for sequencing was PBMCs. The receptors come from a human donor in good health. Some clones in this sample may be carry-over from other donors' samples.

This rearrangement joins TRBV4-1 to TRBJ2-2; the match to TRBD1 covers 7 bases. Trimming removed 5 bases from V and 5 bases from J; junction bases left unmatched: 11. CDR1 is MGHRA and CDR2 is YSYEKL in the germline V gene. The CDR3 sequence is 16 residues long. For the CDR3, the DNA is TGCGCCAGCAGCTCTATTAAGGGGGCGCTGACCGGGGAGCTGTTTTTT. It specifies CASSSIKGALTGELFF.

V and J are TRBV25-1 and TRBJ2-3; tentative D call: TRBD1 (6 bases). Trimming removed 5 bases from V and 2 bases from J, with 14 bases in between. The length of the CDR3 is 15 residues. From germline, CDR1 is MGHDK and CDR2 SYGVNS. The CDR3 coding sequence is TGTGCCAGCAGTCCAGGGGTTCTCCACACAGATACGCAGTATTTT. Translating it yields CASSPGVLHTDTQYF.

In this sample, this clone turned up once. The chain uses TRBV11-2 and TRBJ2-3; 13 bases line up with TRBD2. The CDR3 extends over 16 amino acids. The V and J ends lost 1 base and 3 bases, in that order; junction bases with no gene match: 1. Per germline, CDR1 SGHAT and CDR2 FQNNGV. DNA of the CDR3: TGTGCCAGCAGCTTAGGGACTAGCGGGAGAACAGATACGCAGTATTTT. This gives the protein CASSLGTSGRTDTQYF.

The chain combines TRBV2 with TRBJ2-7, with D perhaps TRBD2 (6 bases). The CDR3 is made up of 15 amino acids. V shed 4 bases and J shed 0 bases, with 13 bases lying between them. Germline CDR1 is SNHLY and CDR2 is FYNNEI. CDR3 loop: CASSAQGGASYEQYF. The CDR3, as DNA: TGTGCCAGCAGTGCCCAAGGAGGGGCCTCCTACGAGCAGTACTTC.

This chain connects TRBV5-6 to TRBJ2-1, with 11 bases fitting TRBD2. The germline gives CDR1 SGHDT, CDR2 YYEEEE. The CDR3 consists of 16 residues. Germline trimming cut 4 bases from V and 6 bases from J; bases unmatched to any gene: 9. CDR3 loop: CASSIPGLAASNEQFF. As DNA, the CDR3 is TGTGCCAGCAGCATACCGGGACTAGCGGCGAGCAATGAGCAGTTCTTC.

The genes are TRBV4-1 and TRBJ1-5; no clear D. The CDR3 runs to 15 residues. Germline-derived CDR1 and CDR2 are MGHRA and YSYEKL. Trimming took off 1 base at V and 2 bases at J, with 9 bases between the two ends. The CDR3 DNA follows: TGCGCCAGCAGCCAAGGGACTTTCGGCAATCAGCCCCAGCATTTT. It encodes CASSQGTFGNQPQHF.

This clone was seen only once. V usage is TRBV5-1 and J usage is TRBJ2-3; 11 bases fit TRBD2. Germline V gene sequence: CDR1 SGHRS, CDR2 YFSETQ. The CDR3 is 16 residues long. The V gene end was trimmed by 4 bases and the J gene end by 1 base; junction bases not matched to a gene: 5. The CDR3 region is CASSGNSGGGTDTQYF. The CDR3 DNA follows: TGCGCCAGCAGCGGCAATAGCGGGGGGGGCACAGATACGCAGTATTTT.

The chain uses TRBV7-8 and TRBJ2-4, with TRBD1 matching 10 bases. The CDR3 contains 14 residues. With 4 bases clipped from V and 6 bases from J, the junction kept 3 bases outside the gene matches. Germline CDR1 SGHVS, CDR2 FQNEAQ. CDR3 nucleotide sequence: TGTGCCAGCAGCTCCCGGGACAGGGGAAACATTCAGTACTTC. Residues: CASSSRDRGNIQYF. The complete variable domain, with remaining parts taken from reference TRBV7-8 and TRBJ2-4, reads GAGVSQSPRYKVAKRGQDVALRCDPISGHVSLFWYQQALGQGPEFLTYFQNEAQLDKSGLPSDRFFAERPEGSVSTLKIQRTQQEDSAVYLCASSSRDRGNIQYFGAGTRLSVL.

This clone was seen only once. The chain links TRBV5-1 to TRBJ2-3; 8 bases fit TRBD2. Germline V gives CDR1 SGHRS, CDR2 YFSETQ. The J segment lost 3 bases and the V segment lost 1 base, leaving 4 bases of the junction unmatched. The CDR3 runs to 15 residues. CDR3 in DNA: TGCGCCAGCAGCTTGCGGGAGGGCCGTACAGATACGCAGTATTTT. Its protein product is CASSLREGRTDTQYF.

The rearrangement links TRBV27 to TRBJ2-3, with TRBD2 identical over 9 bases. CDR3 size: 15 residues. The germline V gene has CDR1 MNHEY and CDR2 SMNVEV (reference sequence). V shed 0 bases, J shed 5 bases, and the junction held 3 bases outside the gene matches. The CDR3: CASSLSVAGVDTQYF. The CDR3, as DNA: TGTGCCAGCAGTTTATCTGTAGCGGGGGTAGATACGCAGTATTTT.

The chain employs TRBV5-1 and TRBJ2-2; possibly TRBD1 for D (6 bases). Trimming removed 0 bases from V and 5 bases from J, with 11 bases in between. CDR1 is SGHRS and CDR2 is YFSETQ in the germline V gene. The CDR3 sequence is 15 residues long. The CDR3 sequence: CASSLVGGATGELFF. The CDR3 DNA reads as TGCGCCAGCAGCTTGGTAGGGGGTGCTACCGGGGAGCTGTTTTTT.

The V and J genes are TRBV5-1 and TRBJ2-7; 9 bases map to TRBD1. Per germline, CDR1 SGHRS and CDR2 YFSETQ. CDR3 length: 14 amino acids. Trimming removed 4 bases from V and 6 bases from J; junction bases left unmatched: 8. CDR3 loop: CASSDPGTGIEQYF. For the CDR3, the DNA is TGCGCCAGCAGCGATCCCGGGACAGGGATCGAGCAGTACTTC.

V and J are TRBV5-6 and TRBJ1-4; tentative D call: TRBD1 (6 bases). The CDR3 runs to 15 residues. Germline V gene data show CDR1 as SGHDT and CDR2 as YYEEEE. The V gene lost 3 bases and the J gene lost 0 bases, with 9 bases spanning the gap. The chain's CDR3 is CASSSTGATNEKLFF. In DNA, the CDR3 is TGTGCCAGCAGCTCGACAGGTGCAACTAATGAAAAACTGTTTTTT.

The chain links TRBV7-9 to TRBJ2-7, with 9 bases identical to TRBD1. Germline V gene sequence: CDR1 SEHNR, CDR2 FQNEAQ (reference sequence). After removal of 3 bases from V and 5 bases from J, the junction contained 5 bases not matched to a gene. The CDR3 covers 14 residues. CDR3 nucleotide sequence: TGTGCCAGCAGCTTCCGGGACAGGGCCGACGAGCAGTACTTC. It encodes CASSFRDRADEQYF.

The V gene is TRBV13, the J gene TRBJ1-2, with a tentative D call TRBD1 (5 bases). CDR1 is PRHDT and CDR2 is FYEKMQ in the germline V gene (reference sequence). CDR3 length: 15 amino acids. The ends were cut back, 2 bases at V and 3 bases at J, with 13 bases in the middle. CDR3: CASSLFGAQDYGYTF. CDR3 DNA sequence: TGTGCCAGCAGCTTATTTGGGGCTCAAGACTATGGCTACACCTTC.

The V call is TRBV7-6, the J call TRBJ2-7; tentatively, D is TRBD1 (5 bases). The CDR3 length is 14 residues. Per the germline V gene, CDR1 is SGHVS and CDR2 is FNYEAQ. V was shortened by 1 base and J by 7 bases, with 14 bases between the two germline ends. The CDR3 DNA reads TGTGCCAGCAGCTTAGTGGGCAGAGCAGGGGAGCAGTACTTC. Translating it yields CASSLVGRAGEQYF. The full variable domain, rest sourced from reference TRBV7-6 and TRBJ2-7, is GAGVSQSPRYKVTKRGQDVALRCDPISGHVSLYWYRQALGQGPEFLTYFNYEAQQDKSGLPNDRFSAERPEGSISTLTIQRTEQRDSAMYRCASSLVGRAGEQYFGPGTRLTVT.

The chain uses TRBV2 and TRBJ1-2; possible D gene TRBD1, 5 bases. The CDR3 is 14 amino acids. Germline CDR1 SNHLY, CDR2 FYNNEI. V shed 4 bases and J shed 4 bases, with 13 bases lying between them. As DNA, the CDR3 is TGTGCCAGCAGTGTTTATAGGGGCGCCTATGGCTACACCTTC. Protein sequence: CASSVYRGAYGYTF.

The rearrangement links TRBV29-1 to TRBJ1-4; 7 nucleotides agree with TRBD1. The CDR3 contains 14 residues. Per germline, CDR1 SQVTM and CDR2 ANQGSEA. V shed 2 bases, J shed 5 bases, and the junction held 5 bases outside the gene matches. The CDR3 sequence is CSVEPTGSNEKLFF. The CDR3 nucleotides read TGCAGCGTTGAACCGACAGGGTCGAATGAAAAACTGTTTTTT.

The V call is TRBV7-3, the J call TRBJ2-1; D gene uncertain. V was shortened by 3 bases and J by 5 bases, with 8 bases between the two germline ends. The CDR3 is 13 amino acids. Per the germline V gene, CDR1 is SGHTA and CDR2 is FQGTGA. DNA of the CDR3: TGTGCCAGCAGCTTTAGACTCCACAATGAGCAGTTCTTC. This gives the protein CASSFRLHNEQFF. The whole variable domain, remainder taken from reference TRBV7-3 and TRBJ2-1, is GAGVSQTPSNKVTEKGKYVELRCDPISGHTALYWYRQSLGQGPEFLIYFQGTGAADDSGLPNDRFFAVRPEGSVSTLKIQRTERGDSAVYLCASSFRLHNEQFFGPGTRLTVL.